The entry below describes one TCR beta chain. Cohorts were determined from participant-reported clinical history. This sample was taken from a study of blood T cell repertoires in COVID-19. Data came from immunoSEQ multiplex PCR; TCRdb stores just in-frame clones and leaves some out. The sample lists about 400,000 clones; roughly 89% were seen once. The V gene lost 6 bases and the J gene lost 6 bases, with 14 bases spanning the gap. Germline loops: CDR1 MNHEY, CDR2 SMNVEV (reference sequence). CDR3 length: 13 residues. Sample: PBMCs or T cells enriched from blood (not recorded which). The source of this sequence is a woman aged 30 to 39 who had recovered from COVID-19. The V gene is TRBV27, the J gene TRBJ1-1; TRBD1 is a possible D gene (6 bases). DNA of the CDR3: TGTGCCAGCAGCTTGTTAGGGGGAGCTGAAGCTTTCTTT. It encodes CASSLLGGAEAFF.